This is a list of T cell receptor beta chains from one sample in a study of T cell changes during pregnancy in multiple sclerosis. The protocol was immunoSEQ multiplex PCR, while the TCRdb copy is restricted to in-frame clones and leaves out a portion. The sample holds 80,000 to 100,000 clones, about nine tenths seen once. The sample consisted of peripheral blood, taken in the second trimester of pregnancy. These receptors came from a female donor in good health, enrolled as a control in a pregnancy study. CDR3s include the opening cysteine and the closing phenylalanine or tryptophan. Each record gives: V gene, D gene, clone size, J gene, CDR3 length, CDR3 protein, CDR3 DNA. A D gene is named only where the DNA matches it firmly. Size tells how often a clone was seen (once, few, many) or the class of an expanded clone, and some rows leave it out.

v_call: TRBV6-5; d_call: NA; clone_size: NA; j_call: TRBJ1-1; cdr3_length: 15; cdr3_aa: CASKYTGTPNTEAFF; cdr3_nt: TGTGCCAGCAAATACACCGGGACACCGAACACTGAAGCTTTCTTT
v_call: TRBV6-6; d_call: NA; clone_size: NA; j_call: TRBJ1-2; cdr3_length: 15; cdr3_aa: CASSYGSFENYGYTF; cdr3_nt: TGTGCCAGCAGTTACGGGAGCTTCGAGAACTATGGCTACACCTTC
v_call: TRBV29-1; d_call: NA; clone_size: NA; j_call: TRBJ1-4; cdr3_length: 13; cdr3_aa: CSVARGVGEKLFF; cdr3_nt: TGCAGCGTCGCCAGGGGAGTAGGGGAAAAACTGTTTTTT
v_call: TRBV6-6; d_call: TRBD1; clone_size: NA; j_call: TRBJ2-5; cdr3_length: 15; cdr3_aa: CASSSGQGSGETQYF; cdr3_nt: TGTGCCAGCAGTTCGGGACAGGGGTCGGGTGAGACCCAGTACTTC
v_call: TRBV18; d_call: TRBD1; clone_size: NA; j_call: TRBJ1-1; cdr3_length: 17; cdr3_aa: CASSPRGQGVSNTEAFF; cdr3_nt: TGTGCCAGCTCACCACGGGGACAGGGCGTCTCGAACACTGAAGCTTTCTTT
v_call: TRBV7-9; d_call: TRBD1; clone_size: NA; j_call: TRBJ1-5; cdr3_length: 14; cdr3_aa: CASSQGTDNQPQHF; cdr3_nt: TGTGCCAGCAGCCAGGGGACAGACAATCAGCCCCAGCATTTT
v_call: TRBV5-6; d_call: NA; clone_size: NA; j_call: TRBJ2-2; cdr3_length: 15; cdr3_aa: CASSLVQGEDGELFF; cdr3_nt: TGTGCCAGCAGCTTGGTACAGGGTGAGGACGGGGAGCTGTTTTTT
v_call: TRBV6-1; d_call: NA; clone_size: NA; j_call: TRBJ1-5; cdr3_length: 10; cdr3_aa: CATNNQPQHF; cdr3_nt: TGTGCCACCAATAATCAGCCCCAGCATTTT
v_call: TRBV7-2; d_call: NA; clone_size: NA; j_call: TRBJ1-2; cdr3_length: 12; cdr3_aa: CASSLDSYGYTF; cdr3_nt: TGTGCCAGCAGCCTGGACAGCTATGGCTACACCTTC
v_call: TRBV18; d_call: NA; clone_size: once; j_call: TRBJ1-6; cdr3_length: 17; cdr3_aa: CASSAQAPGHYNSPLHF; cdr3_nt: TGTGCCAGCTCAGCTCAGGCGCCGGGACATTATAATTCACCCCTCCACTTT
v_call: TRBV2; d_call: NA; clone_size: NA; j_call: TRBJ2-3; cdr3_length: 14; cdr3_aa: CASSRGWEPDTQYF; cdr3_nt: TGTGCCAGCAGCCGGGGGTGGGAGCCAGATACGCAGTATTTT
v_call: TRBV5-1; d_call: TRBD2; clone_size: NA; j_call: TRBJ2-1; cdr3_length: 16; cdr3_aa: CASSLSGLAGYNEQFF; cdr3_nt: TGCGCCAGCAGCTTATCGGGACTAGCGGGGTACAATGAGCAGTTCTTC
v_call: TRBV6-1; d_call: TRBD1; clone_size: once; j_call: TRBJ2-2; cdr3_length: 15; cdr3_aa: CASSAGQDGPGELFF; cdr3_nt: TGTGCCAGCAGTGCCGGACAGGATGGCCCAGGGGAGCTGTTTTTT
v_call: TRBV19; d_call: NA; clone_size: NA; j_call: TRBJ1-3; cdr3_length: 14; cdr3_aa: CASSTGSSGNTIYF; cdr3_nt: TGTGCCAGTAGTACGGGTAGCTCTGGAAACACCATATATTTT
v_call: TRBV11-2; d_call: NA; clone_size: few; j_call: TRBJ1-6; cdr3_length: 14; cdr3_aa: CASSLWEVNSPLHF; cdr3_nt: TGTGCCAGCAGCCTCTGGGAGGTGAATTCACCCCTCCACTTT
v_call: TRBV9; d_call: NA; clone_size: NA; j_call: TRBJ1-2; cdr3_length: 15; cdr3_aa: CASSPEDSTNYGYTF; cdr3_nt: TGTGCCAGCAGCCCGGAGGACTCTACTAACTATGGCTACACCTTC
v_call: TRBV5-6; d_call: NA; clone_size: once; j_call: TRBJ2-3; cdr3_length: 16; cdr3_aa: CASSLETGYSTDTQYF; cdr3_nt: TGTGCCAGCAGCTTAGAGACAGGTTATAGCACAGATACGCAGTATTTT
v_call: TRBV5-4; d_call: NA; clone_size: NA; j_call: TRBJ1-1; cdr3_length: 14; cdr3_aa: CASSFGGRDTEAFF; cdr3_nt: TGTGCCAGCAGCTTTGGAGGGAGGGACACTGAAGCTTTCTTT
v_call: TRBV14; d_call: NA; clone_size: once; j_call: TRBJ1-2; cdr3_length: 14; cdr3_aa: CASSQEMGFSGYTF; cdr3_nt: TGTGCCAGCAGCCAAGAAATGGGCTTTTCTGGCTACACCTTC
v_call: TRBV15; d_call: NA; clone_size: few; j_call: TRBJ2-3; cdr3_length: 14; cdr3_aa: CATSKGLYTDTQYF; cdr3_nt: TGTGCCACCAGCAAAGGACTATACACAGATACGCAGTATTTT
v_call: TRBV15; d_call: NA; clone_size: NA; j_call: TRBJ2-7; cdr3_length: 13; cdr3_aa: CATSRKQRNEQYF; cdr3_nt: TGTGCCACCAGCAGAAAACAGAGAAACGAGCAGTACTTC
v_call: TRBV6-5; d_call: NA; clone_size: NA; j_call: TRBJ2-7; cdr3_length: 16; cdr3_aa: CASSYALGGQSYEQYF; cdr3_nt: TGTGCCAGCAGTTACGCCCTCGGGGGGCAATCCTACGAGCAGTACTTC
v_call: TRBV18; d_call: NA; clone_size: NA; j_call: TRBJ2-1; cdr3_length: 14; cdr3_aa: CASSPSLGGNEQFF; cdr3_nt: TGTGCCAGCTCACCGTCACTGGGGGGCAATGAGCAGTTCTTC